The clone carrying this T cell receptor beta chain was observed a handful of times. The sample is drawn from a study of control samples from healthy donors and cancer patients. The trim removed 0 bases at V and 0 bases at J, leaving 8 bases unmatched. The CDR3 sequence is 19 residues long. CDR1 and CDR2 from the germline V gene are LGHNA and YSLEER. Here immunoSEQ multiplex PCR was the method, and the copy in TCRdb shows in-frame clones only, minus some. The table records tens of thousands of clones, 91% of them present only once. The genes are TRBV4-3 and TRBJ2-6; 7 bases are shared with TRBD1. The clonotype was recovered from a man in his fifties with lung cancer. Sequences were obtained from PBMCs. The CDR3 spells CASSQESTGRVSGANVLTF. As DNA, the CDR3 is TGCGCCAGCAGCCAAGAATCGACAGGGAGAGTCTCTGGGGCCAACGTCCTGACTTTC.